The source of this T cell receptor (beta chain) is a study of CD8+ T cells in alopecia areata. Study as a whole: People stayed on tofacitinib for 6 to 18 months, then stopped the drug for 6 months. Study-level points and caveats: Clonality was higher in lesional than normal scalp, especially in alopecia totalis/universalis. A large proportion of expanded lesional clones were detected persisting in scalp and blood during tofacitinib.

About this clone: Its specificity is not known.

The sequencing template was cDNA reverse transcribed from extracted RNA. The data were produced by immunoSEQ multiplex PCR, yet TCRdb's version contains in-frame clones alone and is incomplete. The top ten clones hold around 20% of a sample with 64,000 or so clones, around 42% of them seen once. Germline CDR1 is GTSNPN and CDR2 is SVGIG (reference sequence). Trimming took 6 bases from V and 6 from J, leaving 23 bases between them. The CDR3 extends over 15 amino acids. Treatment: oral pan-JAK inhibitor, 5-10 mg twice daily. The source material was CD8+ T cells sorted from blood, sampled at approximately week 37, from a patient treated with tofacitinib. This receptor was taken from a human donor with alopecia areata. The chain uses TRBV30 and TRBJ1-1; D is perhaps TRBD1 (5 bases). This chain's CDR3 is CACLTTGTMGPEAFF. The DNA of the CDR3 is TGTGCCTGCCTCACTACCGGGACCATGGGCCCTGAAGCTTTCTTT.